This entry lists 5 T cell receptor beta chains sequenced from one sample in a study of Graves' ophthalmopathy and Graves' hyperthyroidism. Amplified TCR beta CDR3 regions were obtained using RNA transcripts as template. First-round RT-PCR employed HTBI primers, with a second-round multiplex PCR after it. TCRdb re-derived calls from the multiplex PCR reads in MiXCR, one entry per CDR3 protein. In the table there are about 400,000 distinct CDR3 sequences, approximately 20% of which are singletons. The material sequenced was peripheral blood. These receptors were taken from a woman under 30 with Graves' ophthalmopathy.

This clonotype was counted ten times or more. This chain uses TRBV27 with TRBJ2-5; D is ambiguous. The length of the CDR3 is 18 residues. Germline V lookup: CDR1 MNHEY, CDR2 SMNVEV (reference sequence). V was pared by 6 bases and J by 0 bases, with 23 bases between. CDR3 protein: CASSPTLGTLPYQETQYF. The CDR3 DNA reads TGTGCCAGCAGCCCTACCCTGGGCACCCTCCCTTACCAAGAGACCCAGTACTTC.

This clonotype has a count of ten or more. This chain's CDR3 is CSARDGRGSSYGYTF. CDR3 sequence (DNA): TGCAGTGCTAGAGATGGCAGGGGATCTTCCTATGGCTACACCTTC. This rearrangement joins TRBV20-1 to TRBJ1-2; tentative D call: TRBD1 (6 bases). This CDR3 has 15 residues. CDR1 and CDR2 from the germline V gene are DFQATT and SNEGSKA (reference sequence). V was trimmed by 0 bases and J by 4 bases, leaving 15 bases between them.

The CDR3 DNA sequence: TGTGCCAGCAGCTGGGGGACTAGCGACTCCTACGAGCAGTACTTC. It specifies CASSWGTSDSYEQYF. This chain links TRBV11-2 with TRBJ2-7; 10 positions match TRBD2. The CDR3 contains 15 residues. CDR1 is SGHAT and CDR2 is FQNNGV in the germline V gene. V gave up 4 bases and J gave up 0 bases; unmatched junction bases: 3.

This clonotype has ten or more counts. The rearrangement uses TRBV12-3 or TRBV12-4 and TRBJ2-7, with 9 bases identical to TRBD2. After removal of 7 bases from V and 5 bases from J, the junction contained 9 bases not matched to a gene. This CDR3 contains 14 residues. The CDR3 reads CASNPAGGVHEQYF. The CDR3 DNA reads TGTGCCAGCAACCCAGCGGGAGGCGTCCACGAGCAGTACTTC.

The sample holds many counts of this clonotype. The chain recombines TRBV20-1 with TRBJ2-1; 10 nucleotides align to TRBD2. Trimming took 3 bases from V and 6 from J; bases not matched to a gene: 11. CDR3 size: 16 residues. CDR1 is DFQATT and CDR2 is SNEGSKA in the germline V gene (reference sequence). The chain's CDR3 is CSARGSGGRSFNEQFF. Here the CDR3 DNA reads TGCAGTGCTAGGGGTAGCGGGGGGCGGTCTTTCAATGAGCAGTTCTTC.